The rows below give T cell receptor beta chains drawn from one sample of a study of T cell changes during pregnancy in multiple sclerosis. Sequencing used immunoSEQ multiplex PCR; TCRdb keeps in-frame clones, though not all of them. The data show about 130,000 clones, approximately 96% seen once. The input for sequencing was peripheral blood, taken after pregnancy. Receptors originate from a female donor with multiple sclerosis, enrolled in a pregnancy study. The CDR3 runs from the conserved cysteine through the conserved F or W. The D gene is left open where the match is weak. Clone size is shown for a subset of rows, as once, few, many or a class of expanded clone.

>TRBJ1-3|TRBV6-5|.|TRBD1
CASSYATGGVGNTIYF
TGTGCCAGCAGCTACGCGACAGGGGGCGTTGGAAACACCATATATTTT
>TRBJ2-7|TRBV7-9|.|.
CASSFAVREQYF
TGTGCCAGCAGCTTCGCGGTTCGGGAGCAGTACTTC
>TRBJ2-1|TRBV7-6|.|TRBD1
CASSGQGRHEQFF
TGTGCCAGCAGCGGACAGGGGAGGCATGAGCAGTTCTTC
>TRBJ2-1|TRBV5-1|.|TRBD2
CASSYSSGFRNEQFF
TGCGCCAGCAGCTACTCTAGCGGGTTTAGGAATGAGCAGTTCTTC
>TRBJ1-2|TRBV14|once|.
CASSQAGRSGYTF
TGTGCCAGCAGCCAAGCTGGAAGGAGTGGCTACACCTTC
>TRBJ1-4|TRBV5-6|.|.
CASSFRTVAEGKLFF
TGTGCCAGCAGCTTTAGGACAGTCGCGGAAGGAAAACTGTTTTTT
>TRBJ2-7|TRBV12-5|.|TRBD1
CASGLEGQAGQYF
TGTGCTAGTGGTTTGGAAGGACAGGCTGGGCAGTACTTC
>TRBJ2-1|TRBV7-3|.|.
CASSLRVGLGLTDEQFF
TGTGCCAGCAGCTTACGGGTTGGCCTAGGCCTGACCGATGAGCAGTTCTTC
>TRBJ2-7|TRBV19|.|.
CASSILPGPYEQYF
TGTGCCAGTAGTATTTTGCCTGGCCCCTACGAGCAGTACTTC
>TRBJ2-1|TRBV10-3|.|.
CAISALINNEQFF
TGTGCCATCAGTGCGCTAATAAACAATGAGCAGTTCTTC
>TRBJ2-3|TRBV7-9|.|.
CASRRQVGDTQYF
TGTGCCAGCAGACGACAGGTCGGTGATACGCAGTATTTT
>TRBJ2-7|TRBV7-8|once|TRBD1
CASSSGTGYEQYF
TGTGCCAGCAGCTCCGGGACAGGGTACGAGCAGTACTTC
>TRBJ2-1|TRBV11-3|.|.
CASSLGGGTHNEQFF
TGTGCCAGCAGCTTAGGGGGCGGGACTCACAATGAGCAGTTCTTC
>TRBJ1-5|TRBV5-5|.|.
CASPGFSNQPQHF
TGTGCCAGCCCAGGGTTTAGCAATCAGCCCCAGCATTTT
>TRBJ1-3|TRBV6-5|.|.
CASSYTGKLSGNTIYF
TGTGCCAGCAGTTACACGGGAAAGCTCTCTGGAAACACCATATATTTT
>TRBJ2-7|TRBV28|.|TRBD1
CASSPGGEGYEQYF
TGTGCCAGCAGTCCAGGGGGCGAAGGCTACGAGCAGTACTTC
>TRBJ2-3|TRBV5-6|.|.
CASSLARDTQYF
TGTGCCAGCAGCTTGGCCAGGGATACGCAGTATTTT
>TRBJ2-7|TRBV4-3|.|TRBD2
CASSQGLALSSYEQYF
TGCGCCAGCAGCCAAGGACTAGCGCTTAGCTCCTACGAGCAGTACTTC
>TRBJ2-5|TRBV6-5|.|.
CASRDSAQETQYF
TGTGCCAGCAGGGACAGTGCCCAAGAGACCCAGTACTTC